The 9 T cell receptor beta chains in this list originate from one sample, sequenced in a study of T-cell reconstitution after alpha-beta-depleted transplantation in children. Their antigens remain unidentified. Study-level findings and limits: One year post-transplant, T-cell counts and diversity were largely derived from T cells produced anew.

The library targeted TCRbeta and was prepared with unique molecular identifiers. TCRdb fed the PCR reads into MiXCR, producing one record per CDR3 protein. There are about 290,000 distinct CDR3 sequences in the sample; around 7.1% occur only once, and about 9.3% lies in the top ten. The input for sequencing was peripheral blood, taken 360 days after TCRalphabeta/CD19-depleted stem cell transplant. The source is a female patient aged 2-10 years who had a stem cell transplant for Fanconi anemia, so the T cells may come from the graft donor.

This clonotype has ten or more counts. The chain is built from TRBV12-3 or TRBV12-4 and TRBJ2-7; unclear D gene. V lost 2 bases, J lost 2 bases, and 7 bases lay in between. CDR3 length: 13 amino acids. CDR3 amino acids: CASSLSSTYEQYF. CDR3 coding DNA: TGTGCCAGCAGTTTATCCTCTACCTACGAGCAGTACTTC.

This clonotype appeared a few times. The chain links TRBV2 to TRBJ1-1; 9 positions agree with TRBD1. This CDR3 has 15 residues. CDR1 and CDR2 (germline): SNHLY, FYNNEI. V lost 3 bases, J lost 5 bases, and 7 bases stayed unmatched. CDR3 sequence: CASSEEQGALTEAFF. The CDR3 bases are TGTGCCAGCAGTGAGGAACAGGGGGCTTTGACTGAAGCTTTCTTT.

This clonotype has ten or more counts. The V call is TRBV28, the J call TRBJ1-1; no clear D gene. V shed 2 bases and J shed 3 bases, with 7 bases lying between them. This CDR3 has 13 residues. CDR1 is MDHEN and CDR2 is SYDVKM in the germline V gene. The CDR3 coding sequence is TGTGCCAGCAGTTTAAACAAACACACTGAAGCTTTCTTT. Its protein is CASSLNKHTEAFF.

This clonotype came up many times. The chain is built from TRBV5-1 and TRBJ2-3, with 10 bases identical to TRBD2. CDR1 and CDR2 from the germline V gene are SGHRS and YFSETQ. The CDR3 is 19 residues long. With V trimmed by 0 bases and J by 4 bases, 14 bases remained unmatched. CDR3 coding DNA: TGCGCCAGCAGCTTGGTTCCTAGCGGGAGTCCCCCAACCTCAGATACGCAGTATTTT. Amino acids: CASSLVPSGSPPTSDTQYF.

This clonotype occurred a few times. The chain has TRBV6-5 and TRBJ2-7, with 8 bases matching TRBD1. Trimming removed 2 bases from V and 3 bases from J; junction bases left unmatched: 12. The CDR3 consists of 17 residues. Germline CDR1 MNHEY, CDR2 SVGAGI. CDR3 loop: CASSYPSLDRAFYEQYF. The CDR3 DNA is TGTGCCAGCAGTTACCCTAGTCTGGACAGGGCTTTCTACGAGCAGTACTTC.

There are many counts of this clonotype. V and J are TRBV15 and TRBJ2-3, with 9 bases identical to TRBD2. This CDR3 comprises 17 residues. J was trimmed by 4 bases and V by 0 bases; bases with no gene match: 8. The germline V gene has CDR1 LNHNV and CDR2 YYDKDF (reference sequence). The CDR3 coding sequence is TGTGCCACCAGCAGAGATCGGAGCGGGGGGCCTTCAGATACGCAGTATTTT. Protein: CATSRDRSGGPSDTQYF.

This clonotype has ten or more counts. The chain is built from TRBV10-3 and TRBJ2-2; D is ambiguous. The CDR3 runs to 15 residues. V shed 6 bases and J shed 1 base, with 12 bases lying between them. CDR1 is ENHRY, CDR2 SYGVKD, per germline. The CDR3 DNA reads TGTGCCATCAGGAATCGGGTAGAGAACACCGGGGAGCTGTTTTTT. Amino acid sequence: CAIRNRVENTGELFF.

This clonotype was seen many times. This chain connects TRBV4-2 to TRBJ2-3, with 11 bases fitting TRBD2. The CDR3 is 15 amino acids. J lost 9 bases, V lost 1 base, and 6 bases had no gene match. Per the germline V gene, CDR1 is LGHNA and CDR2 is YNFKEQ. The CDR3 region has the DNA TGTGCCAGCAGCCAAGTAGCTAGCGGGGGGAAGACGCAGTATTTT. Its protein is CASSQVASGGKTQYF.

This clonotype has a handful of counts. The chain couples TRBV5-1 to TRBJ1-2, with TRBD1 as a possible D gene (6 bases). Per germline, CDR1 SGHRS and CDR2 YFSETQ. Trimming took 5 bases from V and 7 from J, leaving 18 bases between them. This CDR3 is built from 14 residues. The CDR3 DNA reads as TGCGCCAGCAGAGAGACAGGCCCTCCTTCTGGCTACACCTTC. Encoded protein: CASRETGPPSGYTF.